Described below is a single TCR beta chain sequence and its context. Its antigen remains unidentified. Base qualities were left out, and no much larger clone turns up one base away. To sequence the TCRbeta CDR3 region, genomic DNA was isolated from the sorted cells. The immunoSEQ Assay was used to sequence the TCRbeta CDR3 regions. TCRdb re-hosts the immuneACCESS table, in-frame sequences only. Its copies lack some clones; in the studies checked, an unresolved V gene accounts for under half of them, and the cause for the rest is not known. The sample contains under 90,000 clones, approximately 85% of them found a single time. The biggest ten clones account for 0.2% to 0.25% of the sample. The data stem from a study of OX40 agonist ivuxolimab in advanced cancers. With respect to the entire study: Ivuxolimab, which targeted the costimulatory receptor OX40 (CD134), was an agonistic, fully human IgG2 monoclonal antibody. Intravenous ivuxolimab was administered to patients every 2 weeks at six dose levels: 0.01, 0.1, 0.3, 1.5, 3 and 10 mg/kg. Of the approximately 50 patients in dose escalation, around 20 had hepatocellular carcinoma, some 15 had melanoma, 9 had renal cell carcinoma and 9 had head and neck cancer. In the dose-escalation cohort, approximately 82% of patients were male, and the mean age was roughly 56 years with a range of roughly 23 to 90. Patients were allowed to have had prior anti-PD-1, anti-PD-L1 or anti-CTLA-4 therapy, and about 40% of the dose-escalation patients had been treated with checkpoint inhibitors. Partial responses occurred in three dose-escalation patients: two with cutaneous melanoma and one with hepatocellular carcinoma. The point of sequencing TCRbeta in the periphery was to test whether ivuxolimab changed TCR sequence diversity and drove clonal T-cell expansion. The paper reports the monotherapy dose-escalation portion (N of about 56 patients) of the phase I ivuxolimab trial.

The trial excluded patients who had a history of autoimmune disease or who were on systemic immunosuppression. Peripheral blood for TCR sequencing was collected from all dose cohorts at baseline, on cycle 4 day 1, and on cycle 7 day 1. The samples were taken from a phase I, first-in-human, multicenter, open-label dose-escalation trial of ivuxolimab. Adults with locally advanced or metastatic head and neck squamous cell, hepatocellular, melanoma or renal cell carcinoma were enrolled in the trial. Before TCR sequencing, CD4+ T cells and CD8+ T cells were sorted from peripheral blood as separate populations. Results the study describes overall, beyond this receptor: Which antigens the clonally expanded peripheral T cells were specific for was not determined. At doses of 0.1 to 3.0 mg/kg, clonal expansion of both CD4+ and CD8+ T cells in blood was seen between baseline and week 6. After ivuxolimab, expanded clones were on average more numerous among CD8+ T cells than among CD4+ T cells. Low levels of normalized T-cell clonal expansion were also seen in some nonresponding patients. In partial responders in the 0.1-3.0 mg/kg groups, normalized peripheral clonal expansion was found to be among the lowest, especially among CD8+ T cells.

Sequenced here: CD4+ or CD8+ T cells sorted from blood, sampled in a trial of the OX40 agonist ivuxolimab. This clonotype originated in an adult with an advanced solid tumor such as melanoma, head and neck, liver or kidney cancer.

The CDR3 corresponds to CAWSVRAEAFF. The DNA sequence follows: TGTGCCTGGAGTGTACGAGCAGAAGCTTTCTTT. This chain joins TRBV30 to TRBJ1-1; confidence is insufficient to name the D gene. The CDR3 starts with the cysteine, ends with the phenylalanine, and has 11 residues. Only the CDR3 part of the read is kept: 33 bases, read in frame from the first base. The germline V gene encodes CDR1 GTSNPN and CDR2 SVGIG (reference sequence). The junction shows trimming of 0 bases on V and 8 bases on J, plus 7 bases between the germline ends.